This T cell receptor (beta chain) was retrieved from a study of blood T cell repertoires in COVID-19. Study processing details: Reference gene primer amplification in the assay estimated nucleated cell counts. Profiled with immunoSEQ multiplex PCR; TCRdb holds only in-frame clones, not every one. Clone size and the V and J calls come from that table; the DNA yielded D and trimming. The sample consists of just over 80,000 clones, 65% to 80% of them appearing once. The CDR3 sequence is 13 residues long. Input material: peripheral blood. The chain uses TRBV21-1 and TRBJ2-3; the DNA was not compared with TRBD2, the D call given in the table. TRBV21-1 is marked as a pseudogene. This clonotype was obtained from a woman over 75 with active or convalescent COVID-19. The CDR3 is CASSNPDRFTQYF. CDR3 DNA sequence: TGTGCCAGCAGCAACCCCGATAGATTTACGCAGTATTTT.